This T cell receptor (beta chain) originates from a study of blood T cell repertoires in COVID-19. Study context: COVID-19 samples from acute and convalescent phases originated in the United States, Italy and Spain. T cells, B-cell-depleted T cells, or PBMCs supplied cDNA or gDNA.

Study processing details: Reference gene primers were amplified, and this amplification served to estimate nucleated cell counts. Some clones are missing from TCRdb's copy, which holds only in-frame ones; the method was immunoSEQ multiplex PCR. From that table come the V and J calls and clone size; the DNA was used to work out D and trimming. The repertoire includes 100,000 to 150,000 clones, about 77% of them detected once, and around 25% sits in the top ten. Per germline, CDR1 MNHEY and CDR2 SVGAGI. V lost 5 bases to trimming and J lost 6 bases; unmatched junction nucleotides: 12. CDR3 length: 15 amino acids.

The sequence was collected from a human donor in a cohort sampled during active COVID-19. This rearrangement joins TRBV6-5 to TRBJ2-7; 8 bases fit TRBD1. The sequenced sample was peripheral blood. CDR3 region: CASSPPGTGFSEQYF. The CDR3 nucleotides read TGTGCCAGCAGTCCTCCCGGGACAGGTTTCTCCGAGCAGTACTTC.